Sequencing of this T cell receptor (beta chain) was carried out in a study of T cell clonotyping in hematopoietic cell transplantation. As for the study in general: Recipients' pretransplant samples followed cytoreduction.

The CDR3 consists of 8 residues. Germline CDR1 and CDR2: LNHNV and YYDKDF (reference sequence). Produced via immunoSEQ multiplex PCR; TCRdb's table is partial and in-frame only. The sample has thousands of clones, more than 70% seen once; the top ten hold around 7.1%. Study-wide points: Few recipient clonotypes overlapped donors; over 97% were de novo at given depth. After transplant, recipient diversity fell while pathologically expanded clonotypes grew through day 180.

Sample time point: recipient sample about 28 days before transplant, after cytoreduction. Recipient blood drawn about 28 days pretransplant and days 30, 100, 180 after. Note on this clone: The antigen is undetermined. One end of the junction fails to match germline, which may point to a read error.

This receptor was taken from a man between 60 and 75 years old with acute myeloid leukemia. Some clones in this sample may be carry-over from other donors' samples. Sample: peripheral blood mononuclear cells, taken before stem cell transplant. The chain carries TRBV15 and TRBJ1-4; unclear D gene. The CDR3 is CAPKERVF. CDR3 DNA sequence: TGTGCCCCAAAAGAGAGGGTTTTT.